A single sample is the source of the 21 T cell receptor beta chains below, sequenced in a study of tumor-infiltrating lymphocytes in primary liver carcinoma. Total RNA amounting to 450 to 500 ng was the source from which TCR beta cDNA was made with a constant-region primer. Slightly modified ARM-PCR with three nested multiplex PCR rounds yielded TCR beta libraries. TRBV1-TRBV30 forward and Cbeta reverse primers drove the first two roughly 10-cycle rounds. TCRdb re-called the multiplex PCR reads through MiXCR, storing one row per CDR3 protein. The data contain roughly 120,000 distinct CDR3 sequences, 60% to 80% of them seen just once; the ten biggest clones take up less than 10%. Co-extraction yielded RNA and DNA from around 20-30 mg of unsorted bulk tissue. The sequenced sample consisted of liver tumor tissue from sampling region 3. The subset is: tumor region T3, left-lateral pole. The source of these receptors is a woman aged 55-70 years with primary liver carcinoma and hepatitis B virus infection.

The chain is built from TRBV11-1 and TRBJ2-7; perhaps TRBD1 as D (6 bases). This CDR3 has 11 residues. V was clipped by 5 bases and J by 6 bases, with 8 bases between them. The germline gives CDR1 SGHAT, CDR2 FQDESV (reference sequence). CDR3 region: CASSGGGEQYF. The DNA for the CDR3 is TGTGCCAGCAGCGGGGGCGGCGAGCAGTACTTC.

The V call is TRBV29-1, the J call TRBJ2-3; 7 bases map to TRBD1. Germline lookup yields CDR1 SQVTM and CDR2 ANQGSEA. V shed 6 bases and J 7 bases; nucleotides not matched to a gene: 16. The CDR3 runs to 15 residues. The CDR3 reads CSVLGQWSNAYTQYF. The CDR3 nucleotides read TGCAGCGTGTTGGGACAGTGGTCCAACGCATATACGCAGTATTTT.

The genes are TRBV11-2 and TRBJ2-7; TRBD2 aligns across 9 bases. The CDR3 runs 18 residues. The germline CDR1 and CDR2 sequences are SGHAT and FQNNGV. The CDR3 sequence: CVTSVQGDASGTTYEQYF. The CDR3 nucleotides read TGTGTCACCAGCGTGCAGGGTGATGCTAGCGGGACTACGTACGAGCAGTACTTC.

This rearrangement joins TRBV28 to TRBJ2-5, with 7 nucleotides matching TRBD1. Trimming at V came to 3 bases and at J to 5 bases, leaving 3 bases not matched to a gene. Germline values: CDR1 MDHEN, CDR2 SYDVKM. This CDR3 has 13 residues. CDR3 protein: CASSFGTVETQYF. The CDR3 region has the DNA TGTGCCAGCAGTTTCGGGACAGTGGAGACCCAGTACTTC.

This clonotype has only a few counts. The chain employs TRBV2 and TRBJ1-1, with 7 bases lining up with TRBD1. Germline CDR1 is SNHLY and CDR2 is FYNNEI. The junction had 7 bases not matched to a gene; V was cut back by 3 bases and J by 3 bases. This CDR3 region has 15 residues. CDR3 nucleotides: TGTGCCAGCAGTGATTGGAAGGGGGCATACACTGAAGCTTTCTTT. Protein product: CASSDWKGAYTEAFF.

A note on this clonotype: At one end, the junction sequence differs from germline, possibly due to a read error. The gene calls are TRBV11-1 and TRBJ2-5; the D is unclear. Germline CDR1 SGHAT, CDR2 FQDESV (reference sequence). The CDR3 sequence is 15 residues long. The CDR3 protein is CASSLGVHVRETQCF. CDR3 nucleotides: TGTGCCAGCAGCTTGGGTGTACACGTTAGAGAGACCCAGTGCTTC.

The genes are TRBV6-5 and TRBJ2-7; possibly TRBD1 or TRBD2 for D (5 bases each). Looked up from germline, CDR1 is MNHEY and CDR2 is SVGAGI. Trimming took 5 bases from V and 6 from J, leaving 20 bases between them. The CDR3 sequence is 15 residues long. Written as DNA, the CDR3 is TGTGCCAGCAGTCAGGCCGGGACCGTCGTGGGCGAGCAGTACTTC. Translation gives CASSQAGTVVGEQYF.

This clonotype was seen a few times. The V call is TRBV19, the J call TRBJ2-5, with D hard to call. V was clipped by 6 bases and J by 1 base, with 6 bases between them. CDR1 is LNHDA and CDR2 is SQIVND in the germline V gene (reference sequence). CDR3 length: 12 amino acids. CDR3 sequence: CASSQSQETQYF. DNA for the CDR3: TGTGCCAGTAGCCAGAGCCAAGAGACCCAGTACTTC. The whole variable domain, filled in from reference TRBV19 and TRBJ2-5, reads DGGITQSPKYLFRKEGQNVTLSCEQNLNHDAMYWYRQDPGQGLRLIYYSQIVNDFQKGDIAEGYSVSREKKESFPLTVTSAQKNPTAFYLCASSQSQETQYFGPGTRLLVL.

The chain uses TRBV29-1 and TRBJ1-1; no definite D call. In germline, CDR1 is SQVTM, CDR2 ANQGSEA. Trimming shortened V by 7 bases and J by 1 base, and 13 bases separated the two germline ends. The CDR3 runs 13 residues. The DNA of the CDR3 is TGCAGCGCCCCCGGGCAGACGAACACTGAAGCTTTCTTT. Protein sequence: CSAPGQTNTEAFF.

Regarding this clonotype: In this CDR3 the conserved last residue, phenylalanine or tryptophan, is missing, so a read error is likely. The DNA is left out, because the CDR3 cannot be placed on it with certainty; the CDR3 is given as TCRdb lists it. V is TRBV29-1 and J is TRBJ2-3; TRBD2 reflects the table's D call only, with no check against the DNA. From germline, CDR1 is SQVTM and CDR2 ANQGSEA. Termini included, the CDR3 measures 15 amino acids. CDR3 sequence: CSVLVLAGGSDTQFS.

Concerning this clonotype: An end of the junction differs from the germline gene, which may be a read error. V and J are TRBV11-3 and TRBJ1-1; the D is unclear. Germline CDR1 is SGHNT and CDR2 is YENEEA. This CDR3 spans 13 amino acids. The CDR3 nucleotides are TGTGTCAGCAGCCGTTCACTGGCCACTGAAGCTATCTTT. Protein sequence: CVSSRSLATEAIF.

To note about this clonotype: The junction departs from the called germline gene at one end, perhaps through a read error. This chain joins TRBV4-2 and TRBJ1-6; tentatively, D is TRBD1 (6 bases). The CDR3 spans 18 residues. Germline CDR1 and CDR2: LGHNA and YNFKEQ. The CDR3 region has the DNA TGTGCTAGCAGCCAAGAAAAGAACAGGGCGGATCTAAATTCACCCCTCCACTTT. It specifies CASSQEKNRADLNSPLHF.

As concerns this clonotype: Compared with germline, one end of the junction differs, possibly owing to a read error. The DNA of the CDR3 is TGCAACGTTGCCCCCGGAAGCGAGACCCAGTACTTC. Its translation: CNVAPGSETQYF. The chain combines TRBV29-1 with TRBJ2-5; the D is unclear. This CDR3 comprises 12 residues. Germline V gene lookup returns CDR1 SQVTM and CDR2 ANQGSEA. The whole variable domain, filled in from reference TRBV29-1 and TRBJ2-5, reads SAVISQKPSRDICQRGTSLTIQCQVDSQVTMMFWYRQQPGQSLTLIATANQGSEATYESGFVIDKFPISRPNLTFSTLTVSNMSPEDSSIYLCNVAPGSETQYFGPGTRLLVL.

On this clonotype itself: A read error may account for a junction end that differs from germline. CDR3 amino acids: CSVVGGTKDIQYF. In nucleotides, the CDR3 is TGCAGTGTTGTGGGTGGGACCAAAGACATTCAGTACTTC. The chain couples TRBV29-1 to TRBJ2-4; D may match TRBD1 or TRBD2 (5 bases each). CDR1 is SQVTM and CDR2 is ANQGSEA in the germline V gene. The CDR3 runs to 13 residues.

This clonotype was observed many times. This chain joins TRBV5-6 and TRBJ1-2, with TRBD1 matching 10 bases. J was trimmed by 1 base and V by 3 bases; bases with no gene match: 15. CDR1 is SGHDT, CDR2 YYEEEE, per germline. CDR3 size: 19 residues. The CDR3 sequence: CASSSNYRTGGLSNYGYTF. The CDR3 DNA follows: TGTGCCAGCAGCTCCAACTACAGGACAGGGGGTTTGAGTAACTATGGCTACACCTTC.

This rearrangement joins TRBV5-4 to TRBJ1-2; possible D gene TRBD1, 5 bases. The CDR3 consists of 16 residues. The germline CDR1 and CDR2 sequences are SGHNT and YYREEE (reference sequence). V lost 3 bases and J lost 5, with 20 bases in between. CDR3 nucleotide sequence: TGTGCCAGCAGCTCGACTCCACGCGGGACTGGATATGGCTACACCTTC. Translation: CASSSTPRGTGYGYTF.

This clonotype has only one observation. The J gene is TRBJ2-5, the V gene TRBV28; the D gene could be TRBD1 or TRBD2 (6 bases each). This CDR3 comprises 16 residues. The germline V and J ends were trimmed by 7 bases and 7 bases, with 25 bases remaining between them. Per the germline V gene, CDR1 is MDHEN and CDR2 is SYDVKM. CDR3 sequence (DNA): TGTGCCAGCACCTCCCCGGGGGCGGGTGCTAGTCTGACCCAGTACTTC. It translates to CASTSPGAGASLTQYF.

This clonotype was seen repeatedly, ten times or more. The rearrangement uses TRBV10-3 and TRBJ1-5; tentative D call: TRBD1 (6 bases). The CDR3 consists of 14 residues. Germline V gives CDR1 ENHRY, CDR2 SYGVKD. The V gene lost 3 bases and the J gene lost 7 bases, with 13 bases spanning the gap. The DNA of the CDR3 is TGTGCCATCAGTGAAAGTGGGGGCGACCAGCCCCAGCATTTT. Translating it yields CAISESGGDQPQHF.

As concerns this clonotype: Because it lacks the conserved phenylalanine or tryptophan at the end, this CDR3 is likely a read error. V and J are TRBV10-3 and TRBJ2-2, with D tentatively TRBD1 or TRBD2 (5 bases each). Germline CDR1 is ENHRY and CDR2 is SYGVKD. The CDR3 sequence is 14 residues long. In nucleotides, the CDR3 is TGTGCCACTCGGGGCCTTGTGGACACCCGGGAGCTGTTTTAT. Encoded protein: CATRGLVDTRELFY.

Only one count was recorded for this clonotype. Relative to the germline gene, one junction end is altered; a read error may explain this. Written as DNA, the CDR3 is TGCAGCGTTGAAGATTTGGCAGGCGAATACAATGAGCCGTTCTTT. It yields the protein CSVEDLAGEYNEPFF. The chain has TRBV29-1 and TRBJ2-1; no clear D gene. The length of the CDR3 is 15 residues. Looked up from germline, CDR1 is SQVTM and CDR2 is ANQGSEA.

This clonotype was observed once. Since a much larger clone is just one base distant, this may be a read error. J is TRBJ2-7 and V is TRBV7-9; TRBD2 might be the D (5 bases). Germline assignment: CDR1 SEHNR and CDR2 FQNEAQ (reference sequence). The CDR3 length is 14 residues. CDR3 loop: CDSSLGGPAYEQYF. As DNA, the CDR3 is TGTGACAGCAGCTTAGGCGGGCCGGCCTACGAGCAGTACTTC.